This TCR beta chain was sequenced in a study of beta chain features in type 1 diabetes. The study reverse transcribed the entire isolated RNA, so it sequenced expressed TCRB transcripts. Assay: immunoSEQ multiplex PCR; the TCRdb copy retains only in-frame clones and omits some. The sample has 41,000 or so clones, approximately 62% seen once. Study conclusions and caveats: Significant though moderate, a shortening of TCRB CDR3s appeared in all four CD4+ subsets of Type 1 diabetes patients.

The ends were cut back, 1 base at V and 0 bases at J, with 13 bases in the middle. CDR1 and CDR2 from the germline V gene are LNHDA and SQIVND (reference sequence). The CDR3 totals 16 residues. On this clone: Its matching antigen is unknown.

This chain links TRBV19 with TRBJ2-7, with TRBD1 as a possible D gene (6 bases). Sequencing input: Tregs from blood. The TCR sequence derives from a man in his thirties or forties with type 1 diabetes. Some clones in this sample may be carry-over from other donors' samples. Here the CDR3 DNA reads TGTGCCAGTAGTATAGGGGCCGCAGGGGCCTCCTACGAGCAGTACTTC. Translating it yields CASSIGAAGASYEQYF.